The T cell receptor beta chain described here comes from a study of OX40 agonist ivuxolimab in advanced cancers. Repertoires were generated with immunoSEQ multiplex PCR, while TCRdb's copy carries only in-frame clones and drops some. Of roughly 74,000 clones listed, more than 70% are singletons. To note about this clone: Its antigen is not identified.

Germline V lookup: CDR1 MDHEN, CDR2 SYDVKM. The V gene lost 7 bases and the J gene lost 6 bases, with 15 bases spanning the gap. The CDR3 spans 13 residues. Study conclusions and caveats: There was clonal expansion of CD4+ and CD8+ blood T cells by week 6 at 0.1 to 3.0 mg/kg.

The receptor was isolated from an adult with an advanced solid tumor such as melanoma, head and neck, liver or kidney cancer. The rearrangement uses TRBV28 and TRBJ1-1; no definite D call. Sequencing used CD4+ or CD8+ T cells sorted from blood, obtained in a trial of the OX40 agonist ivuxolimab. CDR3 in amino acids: CASTSGPGPEAFF. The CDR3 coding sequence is TGTGCCAGCACCTCCGGGCCAGGACCTGAAGCTTTCTTT.